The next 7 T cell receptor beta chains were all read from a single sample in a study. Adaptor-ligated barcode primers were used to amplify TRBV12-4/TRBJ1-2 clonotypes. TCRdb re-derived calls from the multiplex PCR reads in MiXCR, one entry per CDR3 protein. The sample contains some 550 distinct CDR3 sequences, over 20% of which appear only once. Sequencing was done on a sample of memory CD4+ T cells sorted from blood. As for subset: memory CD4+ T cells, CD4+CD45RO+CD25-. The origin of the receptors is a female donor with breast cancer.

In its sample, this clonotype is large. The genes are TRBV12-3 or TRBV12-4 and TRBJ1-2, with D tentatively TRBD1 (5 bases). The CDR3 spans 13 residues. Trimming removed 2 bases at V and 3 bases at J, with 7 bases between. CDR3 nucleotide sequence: TGTGCCAGCAGTTTATTGACAGACTATGGCTACACCTTC. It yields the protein CASSLLTDYGYTF.

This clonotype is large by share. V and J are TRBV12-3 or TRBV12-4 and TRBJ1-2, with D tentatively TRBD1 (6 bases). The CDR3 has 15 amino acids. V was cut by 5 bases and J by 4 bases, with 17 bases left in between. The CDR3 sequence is CASSPGTLDSYGYTF. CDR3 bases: TGTGCCAGCAGTCCGGGAACATTGGACAGCTATGGCTACACCTTC.

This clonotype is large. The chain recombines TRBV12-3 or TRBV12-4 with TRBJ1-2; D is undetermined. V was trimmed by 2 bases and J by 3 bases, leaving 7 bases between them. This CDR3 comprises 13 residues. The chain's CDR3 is CASSLILYYGYTF. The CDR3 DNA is TGTGCCAGCAGTTTAATCCTTTACTATGGCTACACCTTC.

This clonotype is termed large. Written as DNA, the CDR3 is TGTGCCAGCAGTTTAGATTTCGGTGATGGCTACACCTTC. It encodes CASSLDFGDGYTF. The chain carries TRBV12-3 or TRBV12-4 and TRBJ1-2; D uncertain. The CDR3 totals 13 residues. V was clipped by 1 base and J by 6 bases, with 9 bases between them.

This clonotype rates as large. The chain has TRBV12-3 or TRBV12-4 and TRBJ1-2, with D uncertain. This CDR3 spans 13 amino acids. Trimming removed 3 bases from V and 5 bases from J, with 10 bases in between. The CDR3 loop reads CASSFSQSYGYTF. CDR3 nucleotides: TGTGCCAGCAGTTTCTCGCAGTCTTATGGCTACACCTTC.

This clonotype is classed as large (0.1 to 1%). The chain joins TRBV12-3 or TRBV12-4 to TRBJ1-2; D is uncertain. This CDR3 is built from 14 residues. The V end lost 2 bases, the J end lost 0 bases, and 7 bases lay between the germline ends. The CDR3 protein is CASSLSGANYGYTF. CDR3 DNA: TGTGCCAGCAGTTTATCCGGGGCTAACTATGGCTACACCTTC.

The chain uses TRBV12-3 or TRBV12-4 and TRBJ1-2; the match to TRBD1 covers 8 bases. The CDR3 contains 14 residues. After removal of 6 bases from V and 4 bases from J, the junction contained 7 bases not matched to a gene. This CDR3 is CASSPPGQVYGYTF. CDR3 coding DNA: TGTGCCAGCAGCCCGCCGGGACAGGTCTATGGCTACACCTTC.